The clone carrying this TCR beta chain was recorded once. Its target is not known. V was shortened by 9 bases and J by 2 bases, with 14 bases between the two germline ends. Germline CDR1 MNHEY, CDR2 SVGEGT. The CDR3 loop spans 14 amino acids. The sample is drawn from a study of T cell repertoires in cytomegalovirus infection. Points from the study as a whole: There were HLA-C-restricted CMV-specific TCR beta clonotypes dominating the ex vivo response.

TCRdb re-analysed the reads in MiXCR, keeping a single row per CDR3 protein. The table records 700,000 to 850,000 distinct CDR3 sequences, around a third of them present only once. The sequence came from a human donor in good health (CMV status not recorded). Some clones in this sample may be carry-over from other donors' samples. Sequences were derived from cultured CD8+ T cells from PBMCs, sampled from culture after CMV antigen stimulation. The chain couples TRBV6-2 or TRBV6-3 to TRBJ2-4; D may correspond to TRBD1 or TRBD2 (5 bases each). The CDR3 sequence: CASGTRLTKNIQYF. In DNA form, the CDR3 reads TGTGCCAGTGGGACGCGGCTGACCAAAAACATTCAGTACTTC.